This T cell receptor beta chain is from a study of tumor-infiltrating lymphocytes in glioblastoma multiforme. TCR beta libraries were built from RNA through three nested multiplex PCR rounds using modified ARM-PCR. TCRB-specific cDNA synthesis used 0.45 to 0.5 ug of total RNA. Each CDR3 protein is one row after TCRdb ran MiXCR on the multiplex PCR reads. The repertoire holds 8,900 or so distinct CDR3 sequences, with around 80% as singletons. CDR1 and CDR2 from the germline V gene are MNHEY and SVGEGT. This CDR3 has 14 amino acids. Trimming shortened V by 5 bases and J by 6 bases, and 14 bases separated the two germline ends.

The gene calls are TRBV6-2 or TRBV6-3 and TRBJ2-1, with TRBD2 as a possible D gene (7 bases). This receptor was identified in a male donor with glioblastoma. Material for sequencing was brain tumor tissue. In DNA form, the CDR3 reads TGTGCCAGCAGTCTATGGGGGGGGCCCAATGAGCAGTTCTTC. This translates into CASSLWGGPNEQFF.